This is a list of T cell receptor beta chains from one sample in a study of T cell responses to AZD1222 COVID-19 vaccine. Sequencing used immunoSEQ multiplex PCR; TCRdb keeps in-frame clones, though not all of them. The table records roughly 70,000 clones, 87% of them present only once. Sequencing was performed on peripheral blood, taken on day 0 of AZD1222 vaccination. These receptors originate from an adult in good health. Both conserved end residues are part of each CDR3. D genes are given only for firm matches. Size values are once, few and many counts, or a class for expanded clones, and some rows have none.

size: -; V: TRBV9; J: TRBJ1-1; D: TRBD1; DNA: TGTGCCAGTGGAACAGGGGGAAACACTGAAGCTTTCTTT; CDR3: CASGTGGNTEAFF
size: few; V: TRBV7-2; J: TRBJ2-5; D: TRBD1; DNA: TGTGCCAGCAGCGTAGTGGGGACAGGGCAGGAGACCCAGTACTTC; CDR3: CASSVVGTGQETQYF
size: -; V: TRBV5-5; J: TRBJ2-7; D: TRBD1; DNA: TGTGCCAGCAGCTTTCAATCAACAGGGGGCGGGTACGAGCAGTACTTC; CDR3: CASSFQSTGGGYEQYF
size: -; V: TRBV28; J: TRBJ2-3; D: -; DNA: TGTGCCAGCAGTTCCCATCCAACTAGCCCCACGCAGTATTTT; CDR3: CASSSHPTSPTQYF
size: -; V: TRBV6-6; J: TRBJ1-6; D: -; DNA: TGTGCCAGCAGTTACTCGGGCAGGACCCTCCACTTT; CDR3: CASSYSGRTLHF
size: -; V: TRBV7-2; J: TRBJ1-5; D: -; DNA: TGTGCCAGCAGCTTAGAGGGGGGTAGGCAGCCCCAGCATTTT; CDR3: CASSLEGGRQPQHF
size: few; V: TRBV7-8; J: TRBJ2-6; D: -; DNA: TGTGCCAGCAGCTCCAGGGCGCGGGGTCTGGGGGCCAACGTCCTGACTTTC; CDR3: CASSSRARGLGANVLTF
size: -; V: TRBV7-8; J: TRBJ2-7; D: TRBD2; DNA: TGTGCCAGCAGCTTTTCGAGCGGGAGTAAAGTCGAGCAGTACTTC; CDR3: CASSFSSGSKVEQYF
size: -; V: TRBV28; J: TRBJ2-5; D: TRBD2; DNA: TGTGCCAGCACGGCCCGGGGGGTAGGGGCCGAGACCCAGTACTTC; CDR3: CASTARGVGAETQYF
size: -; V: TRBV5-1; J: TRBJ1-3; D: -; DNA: TGCGCCAGCAGCTCCGGAACTGGAAACACCATATATTTT; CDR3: CASSSGTGNTIYF
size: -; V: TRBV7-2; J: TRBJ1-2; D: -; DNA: TGTGCCAGCAGCCAAGTAGGCTTTCTCGATTATAATGGCTACACCTTC; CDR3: CASSQVGFLDYNGYTF
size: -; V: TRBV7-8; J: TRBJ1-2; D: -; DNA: TGTGCCAGCAGCAGAGAGGGGGGCGGTTTGGGCTACACCTTC; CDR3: CASSREGGGLGYTF
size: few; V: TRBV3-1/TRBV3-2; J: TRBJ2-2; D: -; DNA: TGTGCCAGCAGCCAAGAAGGCTTCGCTAACACCGGGGAGCTGTTTTTT; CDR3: CASSQEGFANTGELFF
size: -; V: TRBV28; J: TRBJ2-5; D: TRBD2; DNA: TGTGCCAGCACTCCGGGACTAGCGGTAGAGACCCAGTACTTC; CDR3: CASTPGLAVETQYF
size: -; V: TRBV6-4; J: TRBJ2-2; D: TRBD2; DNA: TGTGCCAGCAGTGACTCTAGCGGGGCCGGGGAGCTGTTTTTT; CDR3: CASSDSSGAGELFF
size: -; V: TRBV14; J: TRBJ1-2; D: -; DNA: TGTGCCAGCAGCGGCGGGGCATCAGCTAACTATGGCTACACCTTC; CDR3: CASSGGASANYGYTF
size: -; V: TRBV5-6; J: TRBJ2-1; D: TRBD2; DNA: TGTGCCAGCAGCCGCACTAGCGGGGGTTACAATGAGCAGTTCTTC; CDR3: CASSRTSGGYNEQFF
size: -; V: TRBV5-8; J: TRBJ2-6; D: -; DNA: TGTGCCAGCAGCTCGACCCCTGGCTCTGGGGCCAACGTCCTGACTTTC; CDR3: CASSSTPGSGANVLTF
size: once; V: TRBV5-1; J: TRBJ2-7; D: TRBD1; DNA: TGCGCCAGCAGCCCAACCGGGACAGGAATCTACGAGCAGTACTTC; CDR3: CASSPTGTGIYEQYF
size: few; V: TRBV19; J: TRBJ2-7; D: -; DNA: TGTGCCAGTAGTATAGGACATAATGAGCAGTACTTC; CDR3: CASSIGHNEQYF
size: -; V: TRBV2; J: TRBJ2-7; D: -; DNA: TGTGCCAGCAGTGAGTTAGTTAGTTGGGGGGTCCTTACCTACGAGCAGTACTTC; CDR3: CASSELVSWGVLTYEQYF
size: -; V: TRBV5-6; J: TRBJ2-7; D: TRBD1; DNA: TGTGCCAGCAGTTCTAGGACAGGGAGCTCCTACGAGCAGTACTTC; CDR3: CASSSRTGSSYEQYF
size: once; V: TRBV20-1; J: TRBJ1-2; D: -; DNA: TGCAGTGCTCCCTCCGTCGGCTACACCTTC; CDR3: CSAPSVGYTF
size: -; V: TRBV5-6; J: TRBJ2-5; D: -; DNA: TGTGCCAGCAGCTTTAGAGGCGCAGTTCAAGAGACCCAGTACTTC; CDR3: CASSFRGAVQETQYF
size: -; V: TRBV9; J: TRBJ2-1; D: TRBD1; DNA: TGTGCCAGCAGCGCTTCGGGACAGGGTCATTACAATGAGCAGTTCTTC; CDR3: CASSASGQGHYNEQFF